What follows are 22 T cell receptor beta chains derived from one specimen sequenced in a study of blood T cell repertoires in COVID-19 (dated by TCRdb to the early 2020s). Library preparation was by the immunoSEQ multiplex PCR assay. What TCRdb holds here is the immuneACCESS table cut down to in-frame rearrangements. Part of the clones is not present; checked against another copy, under half of the missing clones reflect an unresolved V gene, and the others are unexplained. The sample data list approximately 150,000 clones, and 84% of these were observed just once. The ten top clones hold approximately 3% of the sample. Sequenced material: PBMCs or T cells enriched from blood (not recorded which). These receptors originate from a woman in her forties or fifties with acute COVID-19.

The rearrangement uses TRBV19 and TRBJ2-1, with 10 positions matching TRBD2. V lost 4 bases to trimming and J lost 4 bases; unmatched junction nucleotides: 13. CDR3 size: 18 residues. Germline CDR1 LNHDA, CDR2 SQIVND (reference sequence). The CDR3 DNA reads as TGTGCCAGTAGTAAAACCTACCCGGGACTAGCGAGGTACAATGAGCAGTTCTTC. Its translation: CASSKTYPGLARYNEQFF.

The chain joins TRBV7-2 to TRBJ2-4, with D perhaps matching TRBD1 (5 bases). The germline V and J ends were trimmed by 2 bases and 4 bases, with 12 bases remaining between them. Germline CDR1 and CDR2: SGHTA and FQGNSA. CDR3 length equals 15 residues. CDR3 coding DNA: TGTGCCAGCAGCTTAAGGGGCACGCCAAAAAACATTCAGTACTTC. It yields the protein CASSLRGTPKNIQYF.

The chain carries TRBV3-1 (or the pseudogene TRBV3-2) and TRBJ1-1; 7 bases align to TRBD1. Germline-derived CDR1 and CDR2 are LGHDT and YNNKEL (reference sequence). Trimming took 1 base from V and 3 from J; bases not matched to a gene: 11. The CDR3 sequence is 17 residues long. The CDR3 region is CASSQGLGGTLHTEAFF. In DNA form, the CDR3 reads TGTGCCAGCAGCCAAGGGTTAGGGGGCACCCTCCACACTGAAGCTTTCTTT.

The chain joins TRBV5-6 to TRBJ1-6, with 7 bases lining up with TRBD1. Germline CDR1 SGHDT, CDR2 YYEEEE. The CDR3 has 16 amino acids. V trimming: 4 bases; J trimming: 5 bases; junction bases outside the gene matches: 9. The CDR3 sequence is CASSPAGGINNSPLHF. As DNA, the CDR3 is TGTGCCAGCAGCCCCGCAGGGGGTATTAATAATTCACCCCTCCACTTT.

J is TRBJ2-7 and V is TRBV5-1, with 7 bases matching TRBD2. Germline assignment: CDR1 SGHRS and CDR2 YFSETQ. The CDR3 contains 13 residues. The ends lost 3 bases at V and 2 bases at J; junction bases unmatched: 2. In nucleotides, the CDR3 is TGCGCCAGCAGCTCTAGCGGAACCTACGAGCAGTACTTC. This codes for CASSSSGTYEQYF.

J is TRBJ1-1 and V is TRBV5-6; 8 bases align to TRBD1. The V gene end was trimmed by 4 bases and the J gene end by 6 bases; junction bases not matched to a gene: 11. The CDR3 extends over 15 amino acids. Germline V CDR1 and CDR2: SGHDT, YYEEEE. CDR3 coding DNA: TGTGCCAGCAGCCAAGACCAGGGGGCGATCGCTGAAGCTTTCTTT. Amino acids: CASSQDQGAIAEAFF. Full variable domain (outside the CDR3, taken from reference TRBV5-6 and TRBJ1-1): DAGVTQSPTHLIKTRGQQVTLRCSPKSGHDTVSWYQQALGQGPQFIFQYYEEEERQRGNFPDRFSGHQFPNYSSELNVNALLLGDSALYLCASSQDQGAIAEAFFGQGTRLTVV.

V usage is TRBV6-5 and J usage is TRBJ1-2; unclear D gene. Germline V lookup: CDR1 MNHEY, CDR2 SVGAGI. V was pared by 0 bases and J by 1 base, with 9 bases between. The CDR3 is 15 amino acids. CDR3 DNA: TGTGCCAGCAGTTACTCGGAGGGATTTAACTATGGCTACACCTTC. It is translated as CASSYSEGFNYGYTF.

The rearrangement joins TRBV11-3 to TRBJ1-2; 7 nucleotides line up with TRBD1. The CDR3 has 15 residues. CDR1 is SGHNT, CDR2 YENEEA, per germline. V trimming: 5 bases; J trimming: 3 bases; junction bases outside the gene matches: 9. The CDR3 loop is CASSNDPGQHYGYTF. Written as DNA, the CDR3 is TGTGCCAGCAGCAACGATCCGGGACAGCACTATGGCTACACCTTC.

This chain connects TRBV19 to TRBJ2-5; TRBD2 might be the D (6 bases). Trimming took off 1 base at V and 2 bases at J, with 8 bases between the two ends. The CDR3 contains 14 residues. CDR1 and CDR2 (germline): LNHDA, SQIVND (reference sequence). CDR3 coding DNA: TGTGCCAGTAGTATAGCGGGAGCGCAAGAGACCCAGTACTTC. Amino acid sequence: CASSIAGAQETQYF.

The J gene is TRBJ1-2, the V gene TRBV19; 8 bases fit TRBD1. Per germline, CDR1 LNHDA and CDR2 SQIVND (reference sequence). CDR3 size: 16 residues. Trimming removed 1 base from V and 1 base from J; junction bases left unmatched: 5. In DNA form, the CDR3 reads TGTGCCAGTAGTATAGCAGCGACAGGGGTTAACTATGGCTACACCTTC. This gives the protein CASSIAATGVNYGYTF. The variable domain in full, completed from reference TRBV19 and TRBJ1-2, reads DGGITQSPKYLFRKEGQNVTLSCEQNLNHDAMYWYRQDPGQGLRLIYYSQIVNDFQKGDIAEGYSVSREKKESFPLTVTSAQKNPTAFYLCASSIAATGVNYGYTFGSGTRLTVV.

This chain connects TRBV10-3 to TRBJ1-5; the D gene is possibly TRBD1 (5 bases). The CDR3 runs to 14 residues. V was cut by 4 bases and J by 8 bases, with 15 bases left in between. The germline CDR1 and CDR2 sequences are ENHRY and SYGVKD. CDR3 protein: CAISAGGTTEPQHF. The CDR3 nucleotides read TGTGCCATCAGTGCTGGCGGGACTACCGAGCCCCAGCATTTT.

The chain combines TRBV30 with TRBJ1-1; D possibly corresponds to TRBD1 (6 bases). With 4 bases removed from V and 4 bases from J, the gap between germline ends came to 19 bases. Germline values: CDR1 GTSNPN, CDR2 SVGIG (reference sequence). This CDR3 contains 15 residues. The CDR3 DNA follows: TGTGCCTGGAAGGGTCAGGGAGGGGGAAGCACTGAAGCTTTCTTT. Translated: CAWKGQGGGSTEAFF.

The chain combines TRBV29-1 with TRBJ1-2; D possibly corresponds to TRBD1 (6 bases). The germline V gene has CDR1 SQVTM and CDR2 ANQGSEA. This CDR3 contains 15 residues. The V and J ends lost 6 bases and 5 bases respectively, with 22 bases between them. CDR3 DNA: TGCAGCGTCTTGAAACAGGGCCGGTTAAAGTATGGCTACACCTTC. Translation: CSVLKQGRLKYGYTF.

This chain uses TRBV3-1 (or the pseudogene TRBV3-2) with TRBJ1-2; 7 bases align to TRBD1. CDR3 size: 16 residues. From germline, CDR1 is LGHDT and CDR2 YNNKEL (reference sequence). The V and J ends lost 5 bases and 8 bases, in that order; junction bases with no gene match: 17. The CDR3 is CASSYRRRGQRGGYTF. CDR3 sequence (DNA): TGTGCCAGCAGCTACCGGCGCCGGGGACAGAGGGGAGGCTACACCTTC.

This sequence joins TRBV7-2 and TRBJ1-4; 9 bases are a match to TRBD1. With V trimmed by 3 bases and J by 7 bases, 6 bases remained unmatched. CDR1 is SGHTA, CDR2 FQGNSA, per germline. This CDR3 contains 15 residues. CDR3 loop: CASSFDRGGSEKLFF. The DNA of the CDR3 is TGTGCCAGCAGCTTCGACAGGGGGGGAAGTGAAAAACTGTTTTTT.

The V call is TRBV30, the J call TRBJ1-1, with D maybe TRBD1 (5 bases). Germline V gene sequence: CDR1 GTSNPN, CDR2 SVGIG (reference sequence). CDR3 size: 12 residues. Trimming removed 7 bases from V and 4 bases from J, with 13 bases in between. CDR3 nucleotide sequence: TGTGCCTTCAGGGTTCCGGGCACTGAAGCTTTCTTT. Translation gives CAFRVPGTEAFF.

The gene calls are TRBV4-3 and TRBJ2-1; 10 nucleotides match TRBD2. This CDR3 is built from 19 residues. Unmatched junction bases numbered 16, after V lost 0 bases and J lost 8 bases. Looked up from germline, CDR1 is LGHNA and CDR2 is YSLEER. The CDR3 DNA sequence: TGCGCCAGCAGCCAAGAGGCCAGCGGGAGGGCCGATCTTATCTATGAGCAGTTCTTC. As protein: CASSQEASGRADLIYEQFF.

The rearrangement uses TRBV7-9 and TRBJ2-7, with 13 bases that match TRBD2. Germline CDR1 and CDR2: SEHNR and FQNEAQ (reference sequence). The CDR3 extends over 13 amino acids. The V and J ends lost 8 bases and 5 bases, in that order; junction bases with no gene match: 3. Here the CDR3 reads CASEGLAGNEQYF. DNA of the CDR3: TGTGCCAGCGAGGGACTAGCGGGAAACGAGCAGTACTTC.

This clone is a singleton in its sample. This chain connects TRBV7-2 to TRBJ2-2; possible D gene TRBD1, 5 bases. The V gene's germline CDR1 is SGHTA and CDR2 FQGNSA. The CDR3 has 14 amino acids. V was cut by 6 bases and J by 2 bases, with 10 bases left in between. As DNA, the CDR3 is TGTGCCAGCAGGGGGCTAGGAAACACCGGGGAGCTGTTTTTT. Translating it yields CASRGLGNTGELFF.

The chain recombines TRBV27 with TRBJ2-1; 10 nucleotides align to TRBD2. The CDR3 length is 19 residues. The trim removed 3 bases at V and 4 bases at J, leaving 15 bases unmatched. Germline CDR1 is MNHEY and CDR2 is SMNVEV (reference sequence). The CDR3 is CASSLGSSGRGRAYNEQFF. The CDR3 bases are TGTGCCAGCAGTTTGGGGTCTAGCGGGAGAGGACGTGCGTACAATGAGCAGTTCTTC.

V gene TRBV29-1 combines with J gene TRBJ2-3; possibly TRBD1 for D (5 bases). The germline V gene encodes CDR1 SQVTM and CDR2 ANQGSEA. The CDR3 spans 12 residues. With 3 bases removed from V and 2 bases from J, the gap between germline ends came to 6 bases. The CDR3 bases are TGCAGCGTTGACAGGGACACAGATACGCAGTATTTT. It translates to CSVDRDTDTQYF.

The V gene is TRBV5-4, the J gene TRBJ2-6; D possibly corresponds to TRBD2 (5 bases). Trimming cost V 2 bases and J 4 bases, with 13 bases left between them. The CDR3 contains 16 residues. Germline V gives CDR1 SGHNT, CDR2 YYREEE (reference sequence). CDR3 region: CASSFRGLSGANVLTF. CDR3 bases: TGTGCCAGCAGCTTTAGAGGGCTCTCGGGGGCCAACGTCCTGACTTTC.